What follows describes a single T cell receptor (beta chain). Its antigen is not identified. These data belong to a study of OX40 agonist ivuxolimab in advanced cancers. V lost 0 bases to trimming and J lost 8 bases, with 8 bases between them. The CDR3 consists of 13 residues. CDR1 MNHEY and CDR2 SVGAGI come from the germline V gene. The data were produced by immunoSEQ multiplex PCR, yet TCRdb's version contains in-frame clones alone and is incomplete. The sample lists around 60,000 clones; approximately 91% were seen once. Findings and caveats of the study: Compared with CD4+, CD8+ T cells on average had more expanded clones.

The timepoints at which blood was sampled were baseline, cycle 4 day 1, and cycle 7 day 1. The TCR originated in an adult with an advanced solid tumor such as melanoma, head and neck, liver or kidney cancer. The chain uses TRBV6-5 and TRBJ2-1; D gene ambiguous. The sequences come from CD4+ or CD8+ T cells sorted from blood, collected in a trial of the OX40 agonist ivuxolimab. CDR3 sequence reads: CASSYSVGYEQFF. DNA of the CDR3: TGTGCCAGCAGTTACTCGGTAGGATATGAGCAGTTCTTC.